Below, 31 T cell receptor beta chains from the same sample are listed, as sequenced in a study of cytomegalovirus exposure and HLA in healthy donors. The PCR made use of 60 Vbeta and 13 Jbeta primers. Repertoires were generated with immunoSEQ multiplex PCR, while TCRdb's copy carries only in-frame clones and drops some. Altogether fewer than 200,000 clones are present, around three quarters being singletons, with the ten largest covering around 3.5%. The sample taken for sequencing was PBMCs. Receptors originate from a man younger than 45 in good health and CMV-seropositive.

This clone came up a few times. The chain carries TRBV5-1 and TRBJ1-6; 9 bases line up with TRBD1. Germline assignment: CDR1 SGHRS and CDR2 YFSETQ. The CDR3 totals 14 residues. V lost 2 bases and J lost 10; bases outside the gene matches: 4. The CDR3 DNA reads TGCGCCAGCAGCTTAAGACAGGGGGAATCACCCCTCCACTTT. Protein product: CASSLRQGESPLHF. The full variable domain, in which reference TRBV5-1 and TRBJ1-6 provide the parts outside the CDR3, is KAGVTQTPRYLIKTRGQQVTLSCSPISGHRSVSWYQQTPGQGLQFLFEYFSETQRNKGNFPGRFSGRQFSNSRSEMNVSTLELGDSALYLCASSLRQGESPLHFGNGTRLTVT.

This clone has a handful of counts. This chain links TRBV11-2 with TRBJ2-1; TRBD1 agrees at 8 bases. The CDR3 has 18 residues. With 5 bases clipped from V and 5 bases from J, the junction kept 17 bases outside the gene matches. From germline, CDR1 is SGHAT and CDR2 FQNNGV. For the CDR3, the DNA is TGTGCCAGCAGCACTGGAGTTTCCGGGACAGGCAAAAACAATGAGCAGTTCTTC. Encoded protein: CASSTGVSGTGKNNEQFF.

The chain recombines TRBV5-1 with TRBJ2-7; TRBD1 aligns across 10 bases. V dropped 4 bases and J dropped 3; count of bases not matched to a gene: 4. The CDR3 is 14 residues long. Looked up from germline, CDR1 is SGHRS and CDR2 is YFSETQ. For the CDR3, the DNA is TGCGCCAGCAGCCCGGACAGGGGGTTCTACGAGCAGTACTTC. Its protein is CASSPDRGFYEQYF.

This rearrangement joins TRBV6-1 to TRBJ1-1, with D possibly being TRBD1 (6 bases). This CDR3 contains 13 residues. Per the germline V gene, CDR1 is MNHNS and CDR2 is SASEGT. The V end was cut by 6 bases, the J end by 4 bases, with 12 bases between. The CDR3 loop is CASRGADSTEAFF. CDR3 DNA: TGTGCCAGCAGAGGGGCGGACAGCACTGAAGCTTTCTTT.

This chain uses TRBV6-6 with TRBJ1-5; D possibly corresponds to TRBD1 (5 bases). Looked up from germline, CDR1 is MNHNY and CDR2 is SVGAGI (reference sequence). The CDR3 runs to 14 residues. Trimming shortened V by 4 bases and J by 5 bases, and 12 bases separated the two germline ends. For the CDR3, the DNA is TGTGCCAGCAGTTGGACGACAGTCTATCAGCCCCAGCATTTT. Translated: CASSWTTVYQPQHF.

The chain carries TRBV21-1 and TRBJ2-7; the table names TRBD1, a call not compared with the DNA. TRBV21-1 is recorded as a pseudogene. The CDR3 sequence is 15 residues long. As DNA, the CDR3 is TGTGCCAGCAGCGGGACAGTGAGATTATGGTACGAGCAGTACTTC. Amino acid sequence: CASSGTVRLWYEQYF.

The V call is TRBV30, the J call TRBJ2-1; perhaps TRBD2 as D (5 bases). This CDR3 contains 14 residues. Between the trimmed V and J ends, which lost 5 bases and 0 bases, there was a span of 11 bases. In germline, CDR1 is GTSNPN, CDR2 SVGIG (reference sequence). The CDR3 here is CAWARSGSYNEQFF. In DNA, the CDR3 is TGTGCCTGGGCCCGCAGCGGCTCCTACAATGAGCAGTTCTTC.

The chain employs TRBV15 and TRBJ1-1; the D gene is possibly TRBD1 (5 bases). Trimming cost V 0 bases and J 0 bases, with 11 bases left between them. The CDR3 runs to 16 residues. Germline V lookup: CDR1 LNHNV, CDR2 YYDKDF (reference sequence). The DNA for the CDR3 is TGTGCCACCAGCAGAGATGTCGGGGGGGTGAACACTGAAGCTTTCTTT. Translated, it gives CATSRDVGGVNTEAFF.

This clone has only a few counts. This sequence joins TRBV21-1 and TRBJ1-2; TRBD1 is the table's D call, not checked against the DNA. TRBV21-1 is a pseudogene locus. The length of the CDR3 is 14 residues. This CDR3 is CASSTSTAGYGYTF. CDR3 coding DNA: TGTGCCAGCAGCACCTCGACAGCAGGCTATGGCTACACCTTC.

In its sample, this clone was seen a few times. The chain recombines TRBV5-4 with TRBJ2-1; D remains unclear. The germline gives CDR1 SGHNT, CDR2 YYREEE (reference sequence). The CDR3 runs 14 residues. Trimming took off 4 bases at V and 1 base at J, with 9 bases between the two ends. The CDR3 bases are TGTGCCAGCAGCCCGACTCAATCCTACAATGAGCAGTTCTTC. Its protein is CASSPTQSYNEQFF. Combining the CDR3 with reference TRBV5-4 and TRBJ2-1 gives the whole variable domain ETGVTQSPTHLIKTRGQQVTLRCSSQSGHNTVSWYQQALGQGPQFIFQYYREEENGRGNFPPRFSGLQFPNYSSELNVNALELDDSALYLCASSPTQSYNEQFFGPGTRLTVL.

J is TRBJ1-1 and V is TRBV29-1, with D perhaps matching TRBD1 (6 bases). This CDR3 comprises 14 residues. The germline V gene encodes CDR1 SQVTM and CDR2 ANQGSEA. The ends were cut back, 6 bases at V and 4 bases at J, with 18 bases in the middle. The CDR3 region is CSVERGGTSTEAFF. The CDR3 DNA is TGCAGCGTAGAGAGGGGTGGGACAAGCACTGAAGCTTTCTTT.

The chain recombines TRBV6-1 with TRBJ2-7; a weak D match, TRBD2 (5 bases). The CDR3 spans 14 residues. Germline CDR1 reads MNHNS; CDR2 reads SASEGT. Trimming took 4 bases from V and 2 from J, leaving 12 bases between them. The CDR3 DNA sequence: TGTGCCAGCAGTGCCCGGACTGTAACCTACGAGCAGTACTTC. This gives the protein CASSARTVTYEQYF.

This clone appeared a single time. The chain joins TRBV7-3 to TRBJ2-6; 11 positions agree with TRBD2. The CDR3 has 18 residues. The V segment lost 3 bases and the J segment 0 bases; nucleotides outside the gene matches: 4. Per germline, CDR1 SGHTA and CDR2 FQGTGA. CDR3 DNA sequence: TGTGCCAGCAGCTTCGGACTAGCGGGCTACTCTGGGGCCAACGTCCTGACTTTC. Protein sequence: CASSFGLAGYSGANVLTF.

The J gene is TRBJ1-1, the V gene TRBV19, with D unclear. Between the trimmed V and J ends, which lost 3 bases and 2 bases, there was a span of 7 bases. There are 13 residues in the CDR3. Germline-derived CDR1 and CDR2 are LNHDA and SQIVND (reference sequence). This CDR3 reads CASSITVNTEAFF. In nucleotides, the CDR3 is TGTGCCAGTAGTATTACAGTTAACACTGAAGCTTTCTTT. Together with reference TRBV19 and TRBJ1-1, the CDR3 gives the full variable domain: DGGITQSPKYLFRKEGQNVTLSCEQNLNHDAMYWYRQDPGQGLRLIYYSQIVNDFQKGDIAEGYSVSREKKESFPLTVTSAQKNPTAFYLCASSITVNTEAFFGQGTRLTVV.

The rearrangement uses TRBV7-2 and TRBJ2-7; the D gene is possibly TRBD1 (5 bases). The germline V gene has CDR1 SGHTA and CDR2 FQGNSA. The CDR3 is 15 residues long. V shed 2 bases and J shed 3 bases, with 14 bases lying between them. Written as DNA, the CDR3 is TGTGCCAGCAGCTTAACCCTTGGGCAGGGCTACGAGCAGTACTTC. It is translated as CASSLTLGQGYEQYF. The variable domain in full, completed from reference TRBV7-2 and TRBJ2-7, reads GAGVSQSPSNKVTEKGKDVELRCDPISGHTALYWYRQSLGQGLEFLIYFQGNSAPDKSGLPSDRFSAERTGGSVSTLTIQRTQQEDSAVYLCASSLTLGQGYEQYFGPGTRLTVT.

This chain links TRBV5-6 with TRBJ2-7; D remains unclear. Germline CDR1 SGHDT, CDR2 YYEEEE. This CDR3 has 12 amino acids. Trimming removed 1 base at V and 4 bases at J, with 6 bases between. The CDR3 region has the DNA TGTGCCAGCAGCTTGTTTCATTACGAGCAGTACTTC. This sequence encodes CASSLFHYEQYF.

The table lists this clone with a few counts. The gene calls are TRBV7-2 and TRBJ2-2; 10 bases align to TRBD1. V was clipped by 5 bases and J by 6 bases; unmatched bases: 9. The CDR3 is 16 residues long. CDR1 and CDR2 (germline): SGHTA, FQGNSA. The CDR3 here is CASSPGQGGLSGELFF. The DNA of the CDR3 is TGTGCCAGCAGCCCCGGACAGGGGGGTTTGTCCGGGGAGCTGTTTTTT.

This sequence joins TRBV4-1 and TRBJ2-5; maybe TRBD1 (6 bases). The ends were cut back, 4 bases at V and 1 base at J, with 13 bases in the middle. This CDR3 is built from 15 residues. Germline V CDR1 and CDR2: MGHRA, YSYEKL. In nucleotides, the CDR3 is TGCGCCAGCAGCCTACAGGGACATTTCCAAGAGACCCAGTACTTC. Encoded protein: CASSLQGHFQETQYF.

The chain uses TRBV6-5 and TRBJ2-3; D perhaps matches TRBD2 (6 bases). V lost 6 bases to trimming and J lost 1 base, with 14 bases between them. The CDR3 loop spans 15 amino acids. Germline V gives CDR1 MNHEY, CDR2 SVGAGI. The CDR3 loop is CASSAGRGGTDTQYF. The CDR3 coding sequence is TGTGCCAGCAGCGCGGGGCGCGGGGGCACAGATACGCAGTATTTT.

This clone was counted a few times. This chain links TRBV27 with TRBJ1-4; D perhaps matches TRBD1 (6 bases). CDR1 and CDR2 from the germline V gene are MNHEY and SMNVEV (reference sequence). Trimming left V 2 bases short and J 4 bases short, with 17 bases between. The CDR3 runs to 17 residues. The CDR3 nucleotides are TGTGCCAGCAGTTTAACAGGGCCGAGGGGTGTTAATGAAAAACTGTTTTTT. Residues: CASSLTGPRGVNEKLFF. The full variable domain, completed using reference TRBV27 and TRBJ1-4, is EAQVTQNPRYLITVTGKKLTVTCSQNMNHEYMSWYRQDPGLGLRQIYYSMNVEVTDKGDVPEGYKVSRKEKRNFPLILESPSPNQTSLYFCASSLTGPRGVNEKLFFGSGTQLSVL.

V gene TRBV14 combines with J gene TRBJ2-5; TRBD1 matches at 7 bases. The J call is uncertain, as TRBJ2-7 better fits the DNA end. CDR3 length: 16 amino acids. Germline CDR1 is SGHDN and CDR2 is FVKESK. CDR3 nucleotides: TGTGCCAGCAGCGAGGGGACAGATCATCGCTCCTACGAGCAGTACTTC. Protein sequence: CASSEGTDHRSYEQYF.

This chain connects TRBV2 to TRBJ2-3, with TRBD2 as a possible D gene (5 bases). V lost 5 bases and J 0 bases, leaving 9 bases between the germline ends. CDR1 SNHLY and CDR2 FYNNEI come from the germline V gene. The CDR3 spans 14 residues. Here the CDR3 reads CASSTSRSTDTQYF. CDR3 nucleotide sequence: TGTGCCAGCAGTACTAGTAGAAGCACAGATACGCAGTATTTT.

This clone was seen a handful of times. This chain links TRBV2 with TRBJ2-1; 7 nucleotides align to TRBD2. CDR1 is SNHLY, CDR2 FYNNEI, per germline. This CDR3 has 16 amino acids. J gave up 5 bases and V 7 bases, and 14 bases lay outside the gene matches. The CDR3 coding sequence is TGTGCCAGCACCTCACTTCTCGCGGGGGATAACAATGAGCAGTTCTTC. Its protein is CASTSLLAGDNNEQFF.

V and J are TRBV7-2 and TRBJ2-7; D possibly corresponds to TRBD1 (6 bases). CDR1 is SGHTA, CDR2 FQGNSA, per germline. The CDR3 is made up of 14 amino acids. The V end lost 6 bases, the J end lost 7 bases, and 19 bases lay between the germline ends. CDR3 in DNA: TGTGCCAGCAGTTCGAGGGGGATTCTTGAGGAGCAGTACTTC. Protein product: CASSSRGILEEQYF.

The J gene is TRBJ2-7, the V gene TRBV10-1; the D gene is possibly TRBD2 (5 bases). The CDR3 is 15 residues long. The germline V gene encodes CDR1 WNHNN and CDR2 SYGVQD (reference sequence). V lost 0 bases to trimming and J lost 6 bases, with 15 bases between them. CDR3 residues: CASSESRVLEGEQYF. In DNA, the CDR3 is TGCGCCAGCAGTGAGTCCCGGGTTCTAGAGGGCGAGCAGTACTTC.

This chain links TRBV4-1 with TRBJ2-5, with 9 bases lining up with TRBD2. This CDR3 has 14 residues. Germline V gene data show CDR1 as MGHRA and CDR2 as YSYEKL. V shed 0 bases, J shed 9 bases, and the junction held 5 bases outside the gene matches. The DNA of the CDR3 is TGCGCCAGCAGCCAAGAGGGACTAGCTCCAGCCCAGTACTTC. Its translation is CASSQEGLAPAQYF.

This clone was detected only a few times. The V gene is TRBV2, the J gene TRBJ1-4; 9 bases agree with TRBD1. J was trimmed by 7 bases and V by 6 bases; bases with no gene match: 9. This CDR3 is 15 amino acids long. Germline CDR1 is SNHLY and CDR2 is FYNNEI. CDR3: CASRATGGKVEKLFF. CDR3 coding DNA: TGTGCCAGCAGGGCAACAGGGGGCAAGGTTGAAAAACTGTTTTTT.

The table lists this clone with a few counts. The chain links TRBV30 to TRBJ1-2; D unclear. CDR3 length equals 13 residues. V shed 4 bases and J shed 0 bases, with 9 bases lying between them. Germline-derived CDR1 and CDR2 are GTSNPN and SVGIG (reference sequence). CDR3 in amino acids: CAWNADSNYGYTF. CDR3 nucleotides: TGTGCCTGGAACGCGGATTCTAACTATGGCTACACCTTC. Filled out from reference TRBV30 and TRBJ1-2, the complete variable domain reads SQTIHQWPATLVQPVGSPLSLECTVEGTSNPNLYWYRQAAGRGLQLLFYSVGIGQISSEVPQNLSASRPQDRQFILSSKKLLLSDSGFYLCAWNADSNYGYTFGSGTRLTVV.

The gene calls are TRBV27 and TRBJ1-2, with 7 nucleotides matching TRBD1. CDR3 length: 12 residues. Trimming cost V 5 bases and J 4 bases; bases outside gene matches: 1. Germline assignment: CDR1 MNHEY and CDR2 SMNVEV (reference sequence). The CDR3 DNA follows: TGTGCCAGCAGTAGGGACAGCTATGGCTACACCTTC. This gives the protein CASSRDSYGYTF.

Only a few counts were recorded for this clone. The genes are TRBV6-5 and TRBJ2-7, with unresolved D. The germline CDR1 and CDR2 sequences are MNHEY and SVGAGI. The germline V and J ends were trimmed by 0 bases and 2 bases, with 8 bases remaining between them. This CDR3 spans 14 amino acids. The CDR3 sequence: CASSYSEQTYEQYF. CDR3 nucleotides: TGTGCCAGCAGTTACTCAGAACAGACCTACGAGCAGTACTTC.

CDR3 DNA sequence: TGTGCCAGCAGCTCGATGGGGCTAGGTGAAAAACTGTTTTTT. Amino acid sequence: CASSSMGLGEKLFF. The V and J genes are TRBV5-6 and TRBJ1-4; possibly TRBD1 for D (5 bases). CDR1 and CDR2 from the germline V gene are SGHDT and YYEEEE. CDR3 size: 14 residues. V was shortened by 3 bases and J by 7 bases, with 13 bases between the two germline ends.